The 11 T cell receptor beta chains below all came from one sample that was sequenced in a study of cytomegalovirus exposure and HLA in healthy donors. Vbeta (60) and Jbeta (13) primers were used in the PCR. Clones were sequenced by immunoSEQ multiplex PCR, and TCRdb holds only the in-frame ones, with some missing. Among approximately 120,000 clones listed, about 85% were seen once. The sample was PBMCs. All receptors derive from a woman aged 25 to 45 in good health and CMV-seropositive.

The V call is TRBV7-3, the J call TRBJ2-3, with D perhaps TRBD2 (5 bases). In germline, CDR1 is SGHTA, CDR2 FQGTGA. The CDR3 length is 14 residues. With 5 bases removed from V and 2 bases from J, the gap between germline ends came to 11 bases. CDR3 region: CASSAGVHTDTQYF. CDR3 coding DNA: TGTGCCAGCAGCGCCGGGGTACACACAGATACGCAGTATTTT.

This clone was seen once. V usage is TRBV5-4 and J usage is TRBJ2-1, with TRBD2 matching over 7 bases. Trimming at V came to 0 bases and at J to 3 bases, leaving 6 bases not matched to a gene. This CDR3 has 16 residues. Germline CDR1 is SGHNT and CDR2 is YYREEE (reference sequence). CDR3 nucleotide sequence: TGTGCCAGCAGCTTGGGTGGTAGCGGGCACTACAATGAGCAGTTCTTC. Translation gives CASSLGGSGHYNEQFF.

This clone was seen only once. The genes are TRBV4-1 and TRBJ2-3; 9 nucleotides line up with TRBD2. The CDR3 sequence is 15 residues long. The germline V gene has CDR1 MGHRA and CDR2 YSYEKL. V dropped 4 bases and J dropped 5; count of bases not matched to a gene: 7. The CDR3 region has the DNA TGCGCCAGCAGCCCGTTAGCGGGGGCCCAAGATACGCAGTATTTT. As protein: CASSPLAGAQDTQYF.

The chain is built from TRBV28 and TRBJ1-4; 9 nucleotides align to TRBD1. The CDR3 is made up of 16 amino acids. V lost 5 bases to trimming and J lost 10 bases; unmatched junction nucleotides: 14. Germline CDR1 MDHEN, CDR2 SYDVKM. The CDR3 region is CASSQAPGQGGGKLFF. Here the CDR3 DNA reads TGTGCCAGCAGTCAAGCCCCGGGACAGGGAGGGGGAAAACTGTTTTTT. The full variable domain, completed using reference TRBV28 and TRBJ1-4, is DVKVTQSSRYLVKRTGEKVFLECVQDMDHENMFWYRQDPGLGLRLIYFSYDVKMKEKGDIPEGYSVSREKKERFSLILESASTNQTSMYLCASSQAPGQGGGKLFFGSGTQLSVL.

The V and J genes are TRBV5-6 and TRBJ2-7; a weak D match, TRBD1 (5 bases). Trimming pared 4 bases from V and 6 bases from J, leaving 11 bases between. The CDR3 spans 12 residues. Germline CDR1 reads SGHDT; CDR2 reads YYEEEE. The CDR3 sequence: CASSQSGPEQYF. The CDR3 nucleotides are TGTGCCAGCAGCCAGTCAGGGCCCGAGCAGTACTTC.

This chain links TRBV28 with TRBJ2-7; 9 nucleotides match TRBD1. In germline, CDR1 is MDHEN, CDR2 SYDVKM. The CDR3 spans 13 residues. With V trimmed by 6 bases and J by 4 bases, 4 bases remained unmatched. Written as DNA, the CDR3 is TGTGCCAGCAGAACAGGGGGCGGTTACGAGCAGTACTTC. Translating it yields CASRTGGGYEQYF.

The gene calls are TRBV6-5 and TRBJ1-4, with D unclear. Germline V gene data show CDR1 as MNHEY and CDR2 as SVGAGI. The CDR3 sequence is 15 residues long. The V gene lost 5 bases and the J gene lost 7 bases, with 17 bases spanning the gap. CDR3 coding DNA: TGTGCCAGCAGTACCCACAGTGCTTTTGGTGAAAAACTGTTTTTT. Translated: CASSTHSAFGEKLFF.

The chain has TRBV7-9 and TRBJ2-7, with a possible D match to TRBD1 (6 bases). Germline lookup yields CDR1 SEHNR and CDR2 FQNEAQ (reference sequence). The V gene lost 1 base and the J gene lost 3 bases, with 13 bases spanning the gap. CDR3 size: 15 residues. CDR3 coding DNA: TGTGCCAGCAGCTTAGAGGTTCAGGGGAACTACGAGCAGTACTTC. Translating it yields CASSLEVQGNYEQYF.

The V gene is TRBV6-4, the J gene TRBJ2-7; 9 nucleotides match TRBD1. Per germline, CDR1 MRHNA and CDR2 SNTAGT. The CDR3 is 14 residues long. V lost 5 bases, J lost 6 bases, and 8 bases stayed unmatched. In DNA form, the CDR3 reads TGTGCCAGCAGTCCCGGGACAGGGACCTCCGAGCAGTACTTC. Amino acid sequence: CASSPGTGTSEQYF.

The chain combines TRBV18 with TRBJ1-1; D might be TRBD1 (6 bases). This CDR3 region has 13 residues. Deletions cut 2 bases from V and 7 bases from J, with 11 bases between. Per germline, CDR1 KGHSH and CDR2 LQKENI. CDR3 bases: TGTGCCAGCTCACCATATGGGGGCCTTGAAGCTTTCTTT. Amino acids: CASSPYGGLEAFF. The full variable domain, rest sourced from reference TRBV18 and TRBJ1-1, is NAGVMQNPRHLVRRRGQEARLRCSPMKGHSHVYWYRQLPEEGLKFMVYLQKENIIDESGMPKERFSAEFPKEGPSILRIQQVVRGDSAAYFCASSPYGGLEAFFGQGTRLTVV.

The gene calls are TRBV5-6 and TRBJ1-5; 7 bases map to TRBD1. This CDR3 region has 15 residues. Germline loops: CDR1 SGHDT, CDR2 YYEEEE. V lost 4 bases, J lost 6 bases, and 10 bases stayed unmatched. The CDR3 here is CASSQGRGLVQPQHF. CDR3 coding DNA: TGTGCCAGCAGCCAAGGAAGGGGGCTCGTTCAGCCCCAGCATTTT.